Each of the 20 T cell receptor beta chains below was sequenced from the same sample in a study of early T cells in non-severe SARS-CoV-2 infection. TCRdb processed the 5' RACE reads anew with MiXCR; each CDR3 protein has one entry. The sample shows about 80,000 distinct CDR3 sequences, roughly 6% of them seen only once. Sequencing was done on a sample of whole blood. The origin of the receptors is an adult who was a healthcare worker with PCR-confirmed SARS-CoV-2 infection or an uninfected control (not recorded which).

This clonotype has ten or more counts. The V call is TRBV20-1, the J call TRBJ1-1; TRBD1 aligns across 8 bases. The CDR3 is 11 amino acids. The V gene end was trimmed by 5 bases and the J gene end by 6 bases; junction bases not matched to a gene: 2. Germline V gene data show CDR1 as DFQATT and CDR2 as SNEGSKA (reference sequence). The CDR3 sequence: CSAAGGPEAFF. The DNA of the CDR3 is TGCAGTGCTGCAGGGGGCCCTGAAGCTTTCTTT.

This clonotype has ten or more counts. V gene TRBV28 combines with J gene TRBJ2-1; a possible D gene is TRBD1 (5 bases). In germline, CDR1 is MDHEN, CDR2 SYDVKM. V was cut by 4 bases and J by 13 bases, with 20 bases left in between. This CDR3 has 14 amino acids. The CDR3 loop reads CASSSSRTFDPQFF. The CDR3, as DNA: TGTGCCAGCAGTTCTTCTCGGACATTTGACCCTCAGTTCTTC.

This clonotype has only a few counts. The V and J genes are TRBV7-4 and TRBJ1-5; the D is unclear. Trimming took 1 base from V and 2 from J, leaving 9 bases between them. The length of the CDR3 is 15 residues. Germline CDR1 reads SGHVT; CDR2 reads SQSDAQ. The CDR3 DNA follows: TGTGCCAGCAGCTTAGAAGGTGTTTGCAATCAGCCCCAGCATTTT. It is translated as CASSLEGVCNQPQHF.

A few counts support this clonotype. The chain recombines TRBV29-1 with TRBJ1-2, with D perhaps TRBD1 (5 bases). V dropped 4 bases and J dropped 6 bases, with 15 bases sitting between them. Germline CDR1 and CDR2: SQVTM and ANQGSEA. The CDR3 is made up of 13 amino acids. In DNA, the CDR3 is TGCAGCGTTGGTTACAGCCTGGGGGATGGCTACACCTTC. Its translation: CSVGYSLGDGYTF. The variable domain in full, completed from reference TRBV29-1 and TRBJ1-2, reads SAVISQKPSRDICQRGTSLTIQCQVDSQVTMMFWYRQQPGQSLTLIATANQGSEATYESGFVIDKFPISRPNLTFSTLTVSNMSPEDSSIYLCSVGYSLGDGYTFGSGTRLTVV.

The genes are TRBV12-3 or TRBV12-4 and TRBJ2-2; TRBD2 aligns across 8 bases. This CDR3 is 19 amino acids long. V shed 0 bases, J shed 0 bases, and the junction held 9 bases outside the gene matches. CDR3 DNA sequence: TGTGCCAGCAGTTTAGCGCTAGCGGGTATTAAATCGAACACCGGGGAGCTGTTTTTT. It translates to CASSLALAGIKSNTGELFF.

The CDR3 nucleotides read TGTGCCAGCTCCCTTCGGGAAGATGGCTACACCTTC. It codes for CASSLREDGYTF. The gene calls are TRBV18 and TRBJ1-2; no firm D call. In germline, CDR1 is KGHSH, CDR2 LQKENI. Trimming took off 6 bases at V and 6 bases at J, with 11 bases between the two ends. CDR3 length: 12 residues.

The chain carries TRBV7-6 and TRBJ2-1; a possible D gene is TRBD1 (5 bases). Trimming shortened V by 4 bases and J by 2 bases, and 15 bases separated the two germline ends. The CDR3 totals 16 residues. Germline V CDR1 and CDR2: SGHVS, FNYEAQ. The CDR3 is CASSSPLRDPYNEQFF. The CDR3 coding sequence is TGTGCCAGCAGCTCCCCGCTCAGGGATCCCTACAATGAGCAGTTCTTC.

Ten or more counts support this clonotype. The rearrangement uses TRBV11-2 and TRBJ2-1; the D is unclear. This CDR3 is 15 amino acids long. Trimming cost V 3 bases and J 4 bases, with 13 bases left between them. Germline CDR1 SGHAT, CDR2 FQNNGV. CDR3 in amino acids: CASSFSGEVYNEQFF. The CDR3 coding sequence is TGTGCCAGCAGCTTTTCGGGTGAAGTGTACAATGAGCAGTTCTTC.

A few counts support this clonotype. This chain uses TRBV11-2 with TRBJ2-1; D is undetermined. Germline-derived CDR1 and CDR2 are SGHAT and FQNNGV. Trimming shortened V by 1 base and J by 10 bases, and 8 bases separated the two germline ends. The CDR3 is made up of 12 amino acids. CDR3 DNA: TGTGCCAGCAGCTTAGGCTCGAAGGAGCAGTTCTTC. Protein product: CASSLGSKEQFF.

The V and J genes are TRBV2 and TRBJ1-1; 8 nucleotides match TRBD1. Germline V gives CDR1 SNHLY, CDR2 FYNNEI. The CDR3 runs to 12 residues. The V segment lost 7 bases and the J segment 3 bases; nucleotides outside the gene matches: 1. The CDR3, as DNA: TGTGCCAGCATACAGGGGGACACTGAAGCTTTCTTT. It specifies CASIQGDTEAFF.

In its sample, this clonotype was seen many times. The J gene is TRBJ2-2, the V gene TRBV6-4, with 8 bases that match TRBD2. Germline CDR1 MRHNA, CDR2 SNTAGT. The junction had 8 bases not matched to a gene; V was cut back by 2 bases and J by 3 bases. The CDR3 extends over 17 amino acids. In nucleotides, the CDR3 is TGTGCCAGCAGTGACCGGGGGGGAGAAGGGGACACCGGGGAGCTGTTTTTT. Translating it yields CASSDRGGEGDTGELFF.

This clonotype occurred a few times. V usage is TRBV28 and J usage is TRBJ1-1; D call uncertain. This CDR3 has 15 residues. V lost 3 bases to trimming and J lost 0 bases, with 11 bases between them. The germline V gene encodes CDR1 MDHEN and CDR2 SYDVKM. CDR3 sequence: CASSLNQALNTEAFF. CDR3 sequence (DNA): TGTGCCAGCAGTTTGAACCAAGCTTTGAACACTGAAGCTTTCTTT.

The table lists this clonotype with many counts. This sequence joins TRBV11-2 and TRBJ2-6, with D perhaps TRBD1 or TRBD2 (5 bases each). This CDR3 contains 19 residues. Trimming removed 5 bases from V and 0 bases from J, with 20 bases in between. CDR1 is SGHAT and CDR2 is FQNNGV in the germline V gene. CDR3 region: CASSPGRVLTNSGANVLTF. In nucleotides, the CDR3 is TGTGCCAGCAGCCCGGGGCGAGTCCTTACGAACTCTGGGGCCAACGTCCTGACTTTC.

There are a few counts of this clonotype. CDR3: CASSPGPLNQYF. The CDR3 coding sequence is TGTGCCAGCAGTCCGGGACCGCTGAATCAGTACTTC. This chain uses TRBV6-1 with TRBJ2-5, with D perhaps TRBD1 or TRBD2 (5 bases each). The V end lost 5 bases, the J end lost 11 bases, and 15 bases lay between the germline ends. The germline CDR1 and CDR2 sequences are MNHNS and SASEGT. This CDR3 region has 12 residues.

This clonotype was detected ten times or more. The chain joins TRBV4-1 to TRBJ1-1; D is unclear. Between the trimmed V and J ends, which lost 0 bases and 8 bases, there was a span of 7 bases. This CDR3 is 12 amino acids long. Germline CDR1 is MGHRA and CDR2 is YSYEKL. DNA for the CDR3: TGCGCCAGCAGCCAAGAGGGATCCGAAGCTTTCTTT. Translated: CASSQEGSEAFF.

This clonotype has just a few counts. CDR3 residues: CSVDSGTAYEQYF. In nucleotides, the CDR3 is TGCAGCGTCGATTCCGGGACTGCCTACGAGCAGTACTTC. The chain employs TRBV29-1 and TRBJ2-7; TRBD2 is a possible D gene (6 bases). The CDR3 contains 13 residues. Germline loops: CDR1 SQVTM, CDR2 ANQGSEA. V lost 6 bases and J 2 bases, leaving 14 bases between the germline ends.

CDR3 amino acids: CSATPWGISADTQYF. CDR3 coding DNA: TGCAGTGCCACGCCGTGGGGGATCTCGGCAGATACGCAGTATTTT. The V gene is TRBV20-1, the J gene TRBJ2-3; D possibly matches TRBD1 or TRBD2 (5 bases each). The germline V gene encodes CDR1 DFQATT and CDR2 SNEGSKA (reference sequence). V lost 6 bases, J lost 4 bases, and 20 bases lay in between. CDR3 length: 15 amino acids.

This clonotype came up many times. This chain connects TRBV5-8 to TRBJ2-1; D is uncertain. Trimming cost V 3 bases and J 4 bases, with 2 bases left between them. CDR1 is SGHTS and CDR2 is YDEGEE in the germline V gene. CDR3 length: 11 amino acids. The CDR3: CASSWYNEQFF. CDR3 coding DNA: TGTGCCAGCAGCTGGTACAATGAGCAGTTCTTC.

This clonotype appeared many times. The V call is TRBV20-1, the J call TRBJ2-7; TRBD1 aligns across 9 bases. V dropped 6 bases and J dropped 4; count of bases not matched to a gene: 7. Germline V gene data show CDR1 as DFQATT and CDR2 as SNEGSKA (reference sequence). This CDR3 comprises 13 residues. The CDR3 here is CSARDRAGYEQYF. As DNA, the CDR3 is TGCAGTGCGCGGGACAGGGCGGGATACGAGCAGTACTTC.

The sample holds many counts of this clonotype. The V and J genes are TRBV20-1 and TRBJ1-1, with no clear D. V was clipped by 0 bases and J by 1 base, with 9 bases between them. This CDR3 is 14 amino acids long. The germline V gene has CDR1 DFQATT and CDR2 SNEGSKA (reference sequence). DNA of the CDR3: TGCAGTGCTAGAGATGGGAGAACGAACACTGAAGCTTTCTTT. Encoded protein: CSARDGRTNTEAFF.